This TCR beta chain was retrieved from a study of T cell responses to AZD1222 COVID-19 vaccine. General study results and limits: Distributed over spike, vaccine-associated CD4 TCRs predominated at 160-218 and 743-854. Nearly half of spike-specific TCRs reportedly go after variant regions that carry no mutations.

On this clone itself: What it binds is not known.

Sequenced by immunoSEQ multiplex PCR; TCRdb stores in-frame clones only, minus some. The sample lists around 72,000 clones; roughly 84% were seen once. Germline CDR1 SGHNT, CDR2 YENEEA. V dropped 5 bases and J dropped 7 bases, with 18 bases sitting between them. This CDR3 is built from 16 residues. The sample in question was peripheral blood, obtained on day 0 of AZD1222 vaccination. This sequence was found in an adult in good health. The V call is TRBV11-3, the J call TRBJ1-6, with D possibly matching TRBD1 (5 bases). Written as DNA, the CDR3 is TGTGCCAGCAGCCCACCCCCCCGGGGGGAAAATTCACCCCTCCACTTT. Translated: CASSPPPRGENSPLHF.